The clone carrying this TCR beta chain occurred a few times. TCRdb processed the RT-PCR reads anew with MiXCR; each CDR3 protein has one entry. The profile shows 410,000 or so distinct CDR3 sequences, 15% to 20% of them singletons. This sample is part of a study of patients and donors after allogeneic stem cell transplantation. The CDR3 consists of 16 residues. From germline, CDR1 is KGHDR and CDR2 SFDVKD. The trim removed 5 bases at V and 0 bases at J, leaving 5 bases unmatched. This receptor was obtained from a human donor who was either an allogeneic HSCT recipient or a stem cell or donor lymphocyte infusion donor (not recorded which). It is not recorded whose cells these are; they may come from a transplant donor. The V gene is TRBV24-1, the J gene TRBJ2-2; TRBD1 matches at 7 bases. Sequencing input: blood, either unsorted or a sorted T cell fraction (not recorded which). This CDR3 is CATSAGTASNTGELFF. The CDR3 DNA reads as TGTGCCACCAGTGCCGGGACAGCCTCGAACACCGGGGAGCTGTTTTTT.